The present T cell receptor (beta chain) was sequenced within a study of blood T cell repertoires in COVID-19. Study as a whole: From the United States, Italy and Spain came samples of acute and convalescent COVID-19. The analysed material was cDNA or gDNA that came from T cells, B-cell-depleted T cells, or PBMCs.

Per the study methods: Cell counts per sample came from amplifying reference gene primers. Method: immunoSEQ multiplex PCR; TCRdb's copy keeps in-frame clones and lacks some. V, J and clone size are taken as reported in that table, and D and trimming were inferred from the DNA itself. In the table there are 90,000 to 130,000 clones, approximately 78% of which are singletons. From germline, CDR1 is MDHEN and CDR2 SYDVKM. The J segment lost 4 bases and the V segment lost 6 bases, leaving 16 bases of the junction unmatched. This CDR3 spans 17 amino acids. Source material: peripheral blood. The clonotype was recovered from a man in his sixties or seventies with acute or convalescent COVID-19. The gene calls are TRBV28 and TRBJ1-1; 8 bases map to TRBD1. CDR3 nucleotides: TGTGCCAGCAGCCCCGGGACAGGTGGTTTGATTTCCACTGAAGCTTTCTTT. It codes for CASSPGTGGLISTEAFF. Full variable domain (missing parts from reference TRBV28 and TRBJ1-1): DVKVTQSSRYLVKRTGEKVFLECVQDMDHENMFWYRQDPGLGLRLIYFSYDVKMKEKGDIPEGYSVSREKKERFSLILESASTNQTSMYLCASSPGTGGLISTEAFFGQGTRLTVV.